The 30 T cell receptor beta chains reported below all come from one sample, sequenced in a study of blood T cell repertoires in COVID-19. The repertoire was sequenced with immunoSEQ multiplex PCR; TCRdb's copy has only in-frame clones and lacks some. The data contain 500,000 or so clones, 75% to 90% of them seen just once; the ten biggest clones take up around 0.64%. Source material: PBMCs or T cells enriched from blood (not recorded which). These receptors were obtained from a woman in her late teens or twenties who had recovered from COVID-19.

This chain joins TRBV10-3 and TRBJ2-1; weak D call: TRBD2 (5 bases). This CDR3 is built from 13 residues. CDR1 is ENHRY, CDR2 SYGVKD, per germline. The ends were cut back, 8 bases at V and 7 bases at J, with 15 bases in the middle. This chain's CDR3 is CAIGWLTSNEQFF. As DNA, the CDR3 is TGTGCCATCGGGTGGTTAACTAGTAATGAGCAGTTCTTC.

The J gene is TRBJ2-7, the V gene TRBV30; weak D call: TRBD2 (5 bases). Germline-derived CDR1 and CDR2 are GTSNPN and SVGIG (reference sequence). CDR3 size: 13 residues. The V and J ends lost 2 bases and 5 bases respectively, with 13 bases between them. CDR3 in DNA: TGTGCCTGGAGTCAGCGGTACCAGGACGAGCAGTACTTC. This sequence encodes CAWSQRYQDEQYF.

The gene calls are TRBV24-1 and TRBJ1-5, with 9 bases fitting TRBD1. The CDR3 spans 15 residues. J lost 1 base, V lost 4 bases, and 1 base had no gene match. CDR1 KGHDR and CDR2 SFDVKD come from the germline V gene. The CDR3 bases are TGTGCCACCAGTGAAGGGACAGGGAGCAATCAGCCCCAGCATTTT. It is translated as CATSEGTGSNQPQHF.

V usage is TRBV28 and J usage is TRBJ1-1, with a tentative D call TRBD1 (5 bases). The CDR3 totals 13 residues. Germline CDR1 MDHEN, CDR2 SYDVKM. Deletions cut 5 bases from V and 4 bases from J, with 11 bases between. CDR3 loop: CASSDSGITEAFF. The CDR3 nucleotides read TGTGCCAGCAGTGACTCAGGGATCACTGAAGCTTTCTTT.

The CDR3 here is CASSLGRGTDTQYF. The DNA of the CDR3 is TGTGCCAGCAGCTTAGGCAGGGGGACAGATACGCAGTATTTT. This sequence joins TRBV7-2 and TRBJ2-3; 7 bases agree with TRBD1. The junction had 1 base not matched to a gene; V was cut back by 1 base and J by 3 bases. Germline lookup yields CDR1 SGHTA and CDR2 FQGNSA. The CDR3 is 14 residues long.

The chain combines TRBV10-3 with TRBJ2-3; TRBD2 matches 11 bases. Trimming at V came to 10 bases and at J to 0 bases, leaving 6 bases not matched to a gene. Germline values: CDR1 ENHRY, CDR2 SYGVKD. The CDR3 has 15 amino acids. CDR3: CATQTSGVSTDTQYF. The CDR3 DNA follows: TGTGCCACCCAGACTAGCGGGGTTAGCACAGATACGCAGTATTTT.

The chain carries TRBV7-2 and TRBJ2-2; 9 bases are a match to TRBD2. With V trimmed by 7 bases and J by 5 bases, 5 bases remained unmatched. CDR3 length equals 14 residues. CDR1 and CDR2 from the germline V gene are SGHTA and FQGNSA. The DNA for the CDR3 is TGTGCCAGCAACCTTAGCGGGGGAACCGGGGAGCTGTTTTTT. As protein: CASNLSGGTGELFF.

The rearrangement links TRBV6-5 to TRBJ1-2, with 10 nucleotides matching TRBD1. The V gene end was trimmed by 6 bases and the J gene end by 5 bases; junction bases not matched to a gene: 6. Per germline, CDR1 MNHEY and CDR2 SVGAGI. CDR3 length: 14 amino acids. The CDR3 spells CASRTGGAWYGYTF. For the CDR3, the DNA is TGTGCCAGCAGGACAGGGGGCGCTTGGTATGGCTACACCTTC.

V gene TRBV29-1 combines with J gene TRBJ2-5, with a weak D call TRBD2 (6 bases). V lost 4 bases and J lost 6, with 15 bases in between. CDR1 and CDR2 (germline): SQVTM, ANQGSEA. This CDR3 is built from 13 residues. CDR3 nucleotide sequence: TGCAGCGTTGCTCCTAGCGAGGGGCAGACCCAGTACTTC. Translating it yields CSVAPSEGQTQYF. Full variable domain (rest looked up from reference TRBV29-1 and TRBJ2-5): SAVISQKPSRDICQRGTSLTIQCQVDSQVTMMFWYRQQPGQSLTLIATANQGSEATYESGFVIDKFPISRPNLTFSTLTVSNMSPEDSSIYLCSVAPSEGQTQYFGPGTRLLVL.

The rearrangement joins TRBV12-5 to TRBJ2-5; a possible D gene is TRBD1 (6 bases). Germline V lookup: CDR1 LGHNT, CDR2 FRNRAP. Trimming shortened V by 2 bases and J by 5 bases, and 9 bases separated the two germline ends. The CDR3 length is 13 residues. The CDR3: CASGLWGPETQYF. CDR3 DNA sequence: TGTGCTAGTGGTTTGTGGGGGCCGGAGACCCAGTACTTC.

The genes are TRBV30 and TRBJ1-1; possibly TRBD1 for D (5 bases). V was pared by 4 bases and J by 0 bases, with 18 bases between. Germline V CDR1 and CDR2: GTSNPN, SVGIG (reference sequence). This CDR3 contains 16 residues. In nucleotides, the CDR3 is TGTGCCTGGACGAAAGCTCGGGGGGGAATGAACACTGAAGCTTTCTTT. As protein: CAWTKARGGMNTEAFF.

The CDR3 sequence: CASSRNGDTEAFF. CDR3 in DNA: TGTGCCAGCAGCCGGAATGGAGACACTGAAGCTTTCTTT. The rearrangement uses TRBV4-2 and TRBJ1-1, with D unclear. V lost 4 bases, J lost 3 bases, and 9 bases lay in between. The length of the CDR3 is 13 residues. Germline CDR1 LGHNA, CDR2 YNFKEQ.

Concerning this clone itself: Additional DNA sequences in this sample encode the identical CDR3. The V and J genes are TRBV7-9 and TRBJ1-1; tentatively, D is TRBD1 (6 bases). CDR3 length: 13 residues. Per germline, CDR1 SEHNR and CDR2 FQNEAQ (reference sequence). The germline V and J ends were trimmed by 4 bases and 1 base, with 7 bases remaining between them. CDR3 in amino acids: CASSSRGNTEAFF. In nucleotides, the CDR3 is TGTGCCAGCAGCTCCAGGGGGAACACTGAAGCTTTCTTT.

The chain recombines TRBV5-1 with TRBJ2-2, with D possibly being TRBD1 (6 bases). Trimming shortened V by 0 bases and J by 5 bases, and 14 bases separated the two germline ends. Germline V lookup: CDR1 SGHRS, CDR2 YFSETQ. CDR3 length: 16 amino acids. The CDR3 sequence is CASSLVWGLGTGELFF. In DNA, the CDR3 is TGCGCCAGCAGCTTGGTATGGGGGCTTGGTACCGGGGAGCTGTTTTTT.

The chain links TRBV28 to TRBJ2-2; 10 bases agree with TRBD2. The CDR3 consists of 15 residues. Trimming cost V 3 bases and J 6 bases; bases outside gene matches: 4. Germline V gene sequence: CDR1 MDHEN, CDR2 SYDVKM. This CDR3 reads CASSFQRGGSGELFF. The CDR3 nucleotides are TGTGCCAGCAGTTTCCAGCGGGGGGGTTCCGGGGAGCTGTTTTTT.

The chain recombines TRBV4-1 with TRBJ2-2, with 12 nucleotides matching TRBD2. CDR3 size: 17 residues. V trimming: 5 bases; J trimming: 1 base; junction bases outside the gene matches: 5. The germline V gene encodes CDR1 MGHRA and CDR2 YSYEKL. The CDR3 DNA is TGCGCCAGCAGCTATAGGACTAGCGGGGAGAACACCGGGGAGCTGTTTTTT. Translated: CASSYRTSGENTGELFF.

V is TRBV5-1 and J is TRBJ2-3; unclear D gene. Germline lookup yields CDR1 SGHRS and CDR2 YFSETQ. This CDR3 has 14 residues. V lost 0 bases and J lost 6, with 11 bases in between. CDR3 sequence (DNA): TGCGCCAGCAGCTTGGGACTGAGCGATGATACGCAGTATTTT. Residues: CASSLGLSDDTQYF. Using reference TRBV5-1 and TRBJ2-3 for the parts outside the CDR3, the full variable domain is KAGVTQTPRYLIKTRGQQVTLSCSPISGHRSVSWYQQTPGQGLQFLFEYFSETQRNKGNFPGRFSGRQFSNSRSEMNVSTLELGDSALYLCASSLGLSDDTQYFGPGTRLTVL.

V gene TRBV15 combines with J gene TRBJ1-5; 8 nucleotides match TRBD1. This CDR3 is 17 amino acids long. The trim removed 5 bases at V and 3 bases at J, leaving 12 bases unmatched. The germline CDR1 and CDR2 sequences are LNHNV and YYDKDF (reference sequence). The CDR3 region has the DNA TGTGCCACCAGCGGGGACAGGCATGGTACGGCCAATCAGCCCCAGCATTTT. The encoded protein is CATSGDRHGTANQPQHF.

The V and J genes are TRBV27 and TRBJ2-3; 14 positions match TRBD2. Looked up from germline, CDR1 is MNHEY and CDR2 is SMNVEV (reference sequence). The CDR3 spans 18 residues. Unmatched junction bases numbered 8, after V lost 5 bases and J lost 1 base. In DNA form, the CDR3 reads TGTGCCAGCAGTCTACGACTAGCGGGGGGGCCAGGCACAGATACGCAGTATTTT. Translated: CASSLRLAGGPGTDTQYF.

CDR3 sequence: CASSSLYSNQPQHF. The CDR3 nucleotides are TGTGCCAGCAGCTCCCTATATAGCAATCAGCCCCAGCATTTT. V is TRBV5-5 and J is TRBJ1-5; D unclear. V was trimmed by 3 bases and J by 0 bases, leaving 7 bases between them. Germline CDR1 and CDR2: SGHKS and YYEKEE (reference sequence). CDR3 length: 14 amino acids. Complete variable domain (other parts from reference TRBV5-5 and TRBJ1-5): DAGVTQSPTHLIKTRGQQVTLRCSPISGHKSVSWYQQVLGQGPQFIFQYYEKEERGRGNFPDRFSARQFPNYSSELNVNALLLGDSALYLCASSSLYSNQPQHFGDGTRLSIL.

V gene TRBV6-5 combines with J gene TRBJ2-1; D possibly corresponds to TRBD1 (5 bases). The CDR3 runs to 14 residues. Germline CDR1 reads MNHEY; CDR2 reads SVGAGI. The V end was cut by 8 bases, the J end by 1 base, with 12 bases between. In DNA form, the CDR3 reads TGTGCCAGCGCCGACAGTCCATCCTACAATGAGCAGTTCTTC. Protein product: CASADSPSYNEQFF.

The rearrangement links TRBV18 to TRBJ1-4; D is perhaps TRBD1 (6 bases). With 1 base removed from V and 8 bases from J, the gap between germline ends came to 8 bases. The germline V gene encodes CDR1 KGHSH and CDR2 LQKENI. The length of the CDR3 is 13 residues. CDR3 DNA sequence: TGTGCCAGCTCACCACAGGGGGACGAAAAACTGTTTTTT. This codes for CASSPQGDEKLFF.

The chain employs TRBV11-2 and TRBJ2-5, with TRBD2 identical over 11 bases. From germline, CDR1 is SGHAT and CDR2 FQNNGV. The V gene end was trimmed by 2 bases and the J gene end by 4 bases; junction bases not matched to a gene: 9. The CDR3 runs 17 residues. In DNA form, the CDR3 reads TGTGCCAGCAGCTTATTGGTAGCGGGGGGGCCGGGAGAGACCCAGTACTTC. This translates into CASSLLVAGGPGETQYF.

The chain is built from TRBV4-1 and TRBJ1-1; no clear D. Germline V lookup: CDR1 MGHRA, CDR2 YSYEKL. The CDR3 covers 11 residues. The ends were cut back, 8 bases at V and 1 base at J, with 5 bases in the middle. The CDR3 loop is CASYGNTEAFF. In DNA, the CDR3 is TGCGCCAGCTACGGGAACACTGAAGCTTTCTTT.

The chain carries TRBV5-1 and TRBJ2-7; 9 nucleotides align to TRBD1. Germline V gives CDR1 SGHRS, CDR2 YFSETQ. CDR3 length: 15 amino acids. The J segment lost 6 bases and the V segment lost 5 bases, leaving 12 bases of the junction unmatched. The CDR3 loop is CASRRGTGGFGEQYF. The CDR3 DNA reads TGCGCCAGCAGACGGGGAACAGGGGGCTTTGGCGAGCAGTACTTC.

This chain joins TRBV10-3 and TRBJ2-3; TRBD2 aligns across 7 bases. V shed 10 bases, J shed 2 bases, and the junction held 12 bases outside the gene matches. This CDR3 is built from 15 residues. Germline assignment: CDR1 ENHRY and CDR2 SYGVKD. CDR3 coding DNA: TGTGCCACCGGGCCGGCGGGGGAGGACACAGATACGCAGTATTTT. It codes for CATGPAGEDTDTQYF.

A few counts support this clone. The DNA for the CDR3 is TGTGCCAGCGCCCGGGACAGGGTGGGCGAGCAGTACTTC. This gives the protein CASARDRVGEQYF. The chain uses TRBV2 and TRBJ2-7, with 9 bases identical to TRBD1. Germline trimming cut 8 bases from V and 6 bases from J; bases unmatched to any gene: 8. The CDR3 is 13 residues long. Germline CDR1 SNHLY, CDR2 FYNNEI. Full variable domain (missing parts from reference TRBV2 and TRBJ2-7): EPEVTQTPSHQVTQMGQEVILRCVPISNHLYFYWYRQILGQKVEFLVSFYNNEISEKSEIFDDQFSVERPDGSNFTLKIRSTKLEDSAMYFCASARDRVGEQYFGPGTRLTVT.

The gene calls are TRBV19 and TRBJ1-2, with 8 nucleotides matching TRBD1. The CDR3 covers 11 residues. In germline, CDR1 is LNHDA, CDR2 SQIVND (reference sequence). V shed 10 bases, J shed 6 bases, and the junction held 4 bases outside the gene matches. CDR3 coding DNA: TGTGCCACCCGGACAGGGAATGGCTACACCTTC. Its protein is CATRTGNGYTF.

This clone was seen a single time. The J gene is TRBJ1-3, the V gene TRBV3-1 (or the pseudogene TRBV3-2), with D uncertain. Germline V gene lookup returns CDR1 LGHDT and CDR2 YNNKEL (reference sequence). V lost 4 bases, J lost 4 bases, and 14 bases lay in between. This CDR3 region has 15 residues. DNA for the CDR3: TGTGCCAGCAGCCCCCGGGGTGACCTAGGAAACACCATATATTTT. Translation: CASSPRGDLGNTIYF.

Regarding this clone: Other DNA sequences in this specimen translate into the identical CDR3. This sequence joins TRBV7-9 and TRBJ2-5, with a tentative D call TRBD1 (5 bases). Germline V gene sequence: CDR1 SEHNR, CDR2 FQNEAQ (reference sequence). Trimming pared 5 bases from V and 2 bases from J, leaving 9 bases between. The CDR3 has 13 residues. The CDR3 DNA follows: TGTGCCAGCAGCCTCGACAGTCAAGAGACCCAGTACTTC. Protein: CASSLDSQETQYF.